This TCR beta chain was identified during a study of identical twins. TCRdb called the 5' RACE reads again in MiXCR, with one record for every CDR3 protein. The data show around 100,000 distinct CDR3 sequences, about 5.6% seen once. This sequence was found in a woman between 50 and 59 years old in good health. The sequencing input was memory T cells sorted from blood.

CDR3 bases: TGTGCCAGCAGCCATACCGGGACAGGGGCGAACACCGGGGAGCTGTTTTTT. As protein: CASSHTGTGANTGELFF. This chain connects TRBV3-1 to TRBJ2-2, with 10 bases fitting TRBD1. With V trimmed by 3 bases and J by 0 bases, 4 bases remained unmatched. CDR3 length: 17 residues. CDR1 is LGHDT and CDR2 is YNNKEL in the germline V gene (reference sequence).